This T cell receptor (beta chain) was identified in a study of blood T cell repertoires in COVID-19. Whole-study context: Acute-phase and convalescent COVID-19 samples originated in the United States, Italy and Spain. PBMCs, B-cell-depleted T cells, or T cells provided the cDNA or gDNA that made up the material.

In germline, CDR1 is SQVTM, CDR2 ANQGSEA. The CDR3 is 17 amino acids. V was clipped by 0 bases and J by 7 bases; unmatched bases: 14. Authors' methods: Using reference gene primer amplification, nucleated cell counts were estimated. Some clones are missing from TCRdb's copy, which holds only in-frame ones; the method was immunoSEQ multiplex PCR. The V and J calls and the clone size are those of that table, but D and trimming were determined from the DNA. Among 100,000 to 150,000 clones listed, under 85% were seen once. The source is a man aged 55-75 years with acute or convalescent COVID-19. V gene TRBV29-1 combines with J gene TRBJ2-2; 7 bases line up with TRBD2. Specimen: peripheral blood. CDR3 nucleotides: TGCAGCGTTGAAGATCTTGTGGGCGGGAGTTTTAGCGGGGAGCTGTTTTTT. This gives the protein CSVEDLVGGSFSGELFF.